Below are 5 T cell receptor beta chains sequenced from a single sample in a study of blood T cell repertoires in COVID-19. The method was immunoSEQ multiplex PCR; TCRdb's version includes in-frame clones alone and lacks a portion of them. The sample yields about 110,000 clones, roughly four fifths seen once. The sample taken for sequencing was peripheral blood. These receptors were obtained from a woman aged 70-85 years with acute or convalescent COVID-19.

The chain has TRBV7-8 and TRBJ2-2, with 9 bases fitting TRBD1. Germline V gene sequence: CDR1 SGHVS, CDR2 FQNEAQ. Trimming removed 5 bases from V and 4 bases from J; junction bases left unmatched: 5. This CDR3 has 15 amino acids. The CDR3, as DNA: TGTGCCAGCAGCCCGGGACAGGGTATCACCGGGGAGCTGTTTTTT. This codes for CASSPGQGITGELFF.

In the case of this clone: Germline is not matched at one junction end, which may reflect a read error. The chain is built from TRBV2 and TRBJ1-4; no clear D. Germline V gene data show CDR1 as SNHLY and CDR2 as FYNNEI. The CDR3 runs to 15 residues. CDR3 in amino acids: CASSERGLTTEKLFF. CDR3 sequence (DNA): TGTGCCAGCAGTGAAAGAGGGCTCACTACTGAAAAACTGTTTTTT.

CDR3 in amino acids: CASSLWGGAEETQYF. CDR3 in DNA: TGTGCCAGCAGCTTGTGGGGGGGGGCGGAAGAGACCCAGTACTTC. The chain couples TRBV5-8 to TRBJ2-5, with D perhaps TRBD2 (7 bases). Germline-derived CDR1 and CDR2 are SGHTS and YDEGEE. V dropped 1 base and J dropped 3 bases, with 13 bases sitting between them. This CDR3 comprises 15 residues.

This clone has only one observation. The chain is built from TRBV3-1 (or the pseudogene TRBV3-2) and TRBJ1-1, with TRBD1 matching over 8 bases. This CDR3 spans 14 amino acids. Looked up from germline, CDR1 is LGHDT and CDR2 is YNNKEL (reference sequence). V shed 2 bases and J 9 bases; nucleotides not matched to a gene: 8. Here the CDR3 DNA reads TGTGCCAGCAGCCAACCAGGGGGCCACGGAAAAGCTTTCTTT. It yields the protein CASSQPGGHGKAFF.

The chain recombines TRBV12-3 or TRBV12-4 with TRBJ1-3; D unresolved. V was pared by 2 bases and J by 4 bases, with 3 bases between. This CDR3 has 12 amino acids. CDR3 nucleotides: TGTGCCAGCAGTTTACAAGGAAACACCATATATTTT. This translates into CASSLQGNTIYF.